This T cell receptor (beta chain) emerged from a study of blood T cell repertoires in COVID-19. In the study overall: T cells, B-cell-depleted T cells, or PBMCs provided the cDNA or gDNA that served as material.

TCRdb keeps only in-frame clones here, not all; method: immunoSEQ multiplex PCR. Among some 400,000 clones listed, approximately 90% were seen once. With 3 bases clipped from V and 1 base from J, the junction kept 7 bases outside the gene matches. The CDR3 totals 16 residues. The V gene's germline CDR1 is ENHRY and CDR2 SYGVKD. The cohort comprised adults aged roughly 18 to 100 years residing in about two dozen US areas. Categorization into cohorts depended on clinical history that participants reported. Two consecutive negative NP/OP PCR tests, clearance, or resolved symptoms defined Cohort 3 recovery.

This chain uses TRBV10-3 with TRBJ1-1, with 8 bases fitting TRBD1. Sequenced material: PBMCs or T cells enriched from blood (not recorded which). This sequence originates from a man in his thirties or forties who had recovered from COVID-19. CDR3 sequence reads: CAISDGQGARNTEAFF. The CDR3 DNA sequence: TGTGCCATCAGTGATGGGCAGGGGGCGCGGAACACTGAAGCTTTCTTT.